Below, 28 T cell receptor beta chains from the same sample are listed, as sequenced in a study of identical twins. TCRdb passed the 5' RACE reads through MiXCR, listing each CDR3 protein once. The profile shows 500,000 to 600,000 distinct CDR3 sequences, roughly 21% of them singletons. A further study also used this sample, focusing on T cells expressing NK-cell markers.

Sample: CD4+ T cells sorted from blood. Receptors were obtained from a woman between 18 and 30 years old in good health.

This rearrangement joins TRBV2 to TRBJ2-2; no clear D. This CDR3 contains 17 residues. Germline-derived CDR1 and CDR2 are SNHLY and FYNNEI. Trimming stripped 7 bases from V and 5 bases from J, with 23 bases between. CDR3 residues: CASNRLEAVTKTGELFF. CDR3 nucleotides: TGTGCCAGCAACCGACTTGAGGCCGTGACCAAGACCGGGGAGCTGTTTTTT.

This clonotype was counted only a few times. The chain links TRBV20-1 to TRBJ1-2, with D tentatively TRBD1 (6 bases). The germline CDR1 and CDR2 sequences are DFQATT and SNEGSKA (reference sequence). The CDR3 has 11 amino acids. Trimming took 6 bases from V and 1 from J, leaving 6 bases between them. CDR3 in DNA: TGCAGTGCGGACAGTAACTATGGCTACACCTTC. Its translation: CSADSNYGYTF.

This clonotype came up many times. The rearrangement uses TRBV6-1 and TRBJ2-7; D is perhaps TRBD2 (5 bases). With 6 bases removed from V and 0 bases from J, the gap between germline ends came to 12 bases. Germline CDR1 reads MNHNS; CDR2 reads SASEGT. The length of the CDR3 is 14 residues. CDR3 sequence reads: CASRNEGSSYEQYF. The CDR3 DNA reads TGTGCCAGCAGGAACGAGGGATCCTCCTACGAGCAGTACTTC.

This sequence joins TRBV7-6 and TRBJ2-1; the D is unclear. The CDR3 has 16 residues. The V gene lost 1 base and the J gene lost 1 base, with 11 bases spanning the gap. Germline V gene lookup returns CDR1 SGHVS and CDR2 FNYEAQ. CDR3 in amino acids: CASSLVGWASYNEQFF. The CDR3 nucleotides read TGTGCCAGCAGCTTAGTTGGTTGGGCATCCTACAATGAGCAGTTCTTC.

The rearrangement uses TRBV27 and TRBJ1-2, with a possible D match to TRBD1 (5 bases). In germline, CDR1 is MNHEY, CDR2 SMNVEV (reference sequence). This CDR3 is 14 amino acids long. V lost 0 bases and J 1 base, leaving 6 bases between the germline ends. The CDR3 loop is CASSLSRGNYGYTF. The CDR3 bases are TGTGCCAGCAGTTTATCGAGGGGTAACTATGGCTACACCTTC.

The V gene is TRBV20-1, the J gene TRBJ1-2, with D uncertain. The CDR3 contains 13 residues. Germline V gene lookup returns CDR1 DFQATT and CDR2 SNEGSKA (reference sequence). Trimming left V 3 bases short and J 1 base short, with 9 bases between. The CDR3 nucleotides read TGCAGTGCTAGCCACAGTAATAACTATGGCTACACCTTC. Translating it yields CSASHSNNYGYTF.

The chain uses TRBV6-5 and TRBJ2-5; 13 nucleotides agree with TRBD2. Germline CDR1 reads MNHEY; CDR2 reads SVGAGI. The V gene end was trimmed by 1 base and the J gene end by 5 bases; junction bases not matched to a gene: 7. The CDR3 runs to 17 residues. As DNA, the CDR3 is TGTGCCAGCAGTTACTACAGACTAGCGGGAGGCGGTGAGACCCAGTACTTC. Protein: CASSYYRLAGGGETQYF.

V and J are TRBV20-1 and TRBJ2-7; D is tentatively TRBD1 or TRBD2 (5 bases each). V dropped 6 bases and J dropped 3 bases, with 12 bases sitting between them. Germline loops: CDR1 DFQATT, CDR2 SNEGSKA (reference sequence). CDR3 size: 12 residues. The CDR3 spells CSAGARGYEQYF. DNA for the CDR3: TGCAGTGCCGGGGCTAGAGGCTACGAGCAGTACTTC.

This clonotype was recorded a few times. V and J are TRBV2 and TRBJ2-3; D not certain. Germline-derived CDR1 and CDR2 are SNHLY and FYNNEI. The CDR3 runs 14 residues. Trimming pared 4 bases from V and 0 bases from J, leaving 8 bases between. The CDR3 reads CASSVSASTDTQYF. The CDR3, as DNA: TGTGCCAGCAGTGTGTCAGCCAGCACAGATACGCAGTATTTT. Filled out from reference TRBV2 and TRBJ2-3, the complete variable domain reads EPEVTQTPSHQVTQMGQEVILRCVPISNHLYFYWYRQILGQKVEFLVSFYNNEISEKSEIFDDQFSVERPDGSNFTLKIRSTKLEDSAMYFCASSVSASTDTQYFGPGTRLTVL.

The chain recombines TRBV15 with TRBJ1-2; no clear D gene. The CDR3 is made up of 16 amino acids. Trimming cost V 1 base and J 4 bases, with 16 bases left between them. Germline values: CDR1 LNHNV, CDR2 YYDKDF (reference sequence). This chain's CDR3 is CATSRAGRRTGYGYTF. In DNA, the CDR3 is TGTGCCACCAGCAGAGCCGGGCGTCGAACGGGCTATGGCTACACCTTC.

The chain's CDR3 is CASGPAGGPETQYF. Written as DNA, the CDR3 is TGTGCCAGCGGGCCAGCCGGGGGTCCAGAGACCCAGTACTTC. The V and J genes are TRBV2 and TRBJ2-5; the D gene is possibly TRBD2 (6 bases). The CDR3 length is 14 residues. Germline assignment: CDR1 SNHLY and CDR2 FYNNEI. V was clipped by 8 bases and J by 4 bases, with 17 bases between them.

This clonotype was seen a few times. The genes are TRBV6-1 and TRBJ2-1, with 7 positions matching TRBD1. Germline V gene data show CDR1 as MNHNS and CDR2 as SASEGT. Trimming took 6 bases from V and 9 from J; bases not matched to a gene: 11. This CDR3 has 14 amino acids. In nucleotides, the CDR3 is TGTGCCAGCAGGTCACAGGGGATTGGGGGTGAGCAGTTCTTC. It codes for CASRSQGIGGEQFF.

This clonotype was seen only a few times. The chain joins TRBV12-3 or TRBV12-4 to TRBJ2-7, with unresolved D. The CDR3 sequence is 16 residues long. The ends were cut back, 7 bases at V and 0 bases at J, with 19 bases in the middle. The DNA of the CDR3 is TGTGCCAGCACCCTAAGGATTGGCGGAAGCTCCTACGAGCAGTACTTC. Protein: CASTLRIGGSSYEQYF.

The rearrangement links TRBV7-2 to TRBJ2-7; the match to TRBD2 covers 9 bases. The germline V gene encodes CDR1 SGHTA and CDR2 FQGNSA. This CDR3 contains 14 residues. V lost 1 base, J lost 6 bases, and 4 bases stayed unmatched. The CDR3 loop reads CASSLGGRGREQYF. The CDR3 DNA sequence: TGTGCCAGCAGCTTAGGCGGGAGGGGTCGCGAGCAGTACTTC.

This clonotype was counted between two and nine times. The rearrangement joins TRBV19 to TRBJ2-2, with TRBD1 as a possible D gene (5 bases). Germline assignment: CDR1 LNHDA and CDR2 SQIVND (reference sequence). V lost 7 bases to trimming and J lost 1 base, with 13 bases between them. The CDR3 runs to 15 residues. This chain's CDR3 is CASIQGRKNTGELFF. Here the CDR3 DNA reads TGTGCCAGTATCCAGGGCAGGAAGAACACCGGGGAGCTGTTTTTT. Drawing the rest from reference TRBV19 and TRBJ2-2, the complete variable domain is DGGITQSPKYLFRKEGQNVTLSCEQNLNHDAMYWYRQDPGQGLRLIYYSQIVNDFQKGDIAEGYSVSREKKESFPLTVTSAQKNPTAFYLCASIQGRKNTGELFFGEGSRLTVL.

The CDR3 bases are TGTGCCAGCAGCTTGAAAGGGGGCGGGAGCAATCAGCCCCAGCATTTT. This codes for CASSLKGGGSNQPQHF. This chain connects TRBV5-5 to TRBJ1-5, with 7 nucleotides matching TRBD1. Germline V gene sequence: CDR1 SGHKS, CDR2 YYEKEE (reference sequence). This CDR3 has 16 amino acids. V was clipped by 1 base and J by 1 base; unmatched bases: 5.

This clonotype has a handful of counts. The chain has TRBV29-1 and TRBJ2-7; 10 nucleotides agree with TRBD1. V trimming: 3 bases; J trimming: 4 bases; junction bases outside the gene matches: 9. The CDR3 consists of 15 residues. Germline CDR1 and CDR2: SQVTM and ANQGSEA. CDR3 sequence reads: CSVEYSGQGTYEQYF. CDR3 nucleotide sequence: TGCAGCGTTGAGTATTCGGGACAGGGGACTTACGAGCAGTACTTC.

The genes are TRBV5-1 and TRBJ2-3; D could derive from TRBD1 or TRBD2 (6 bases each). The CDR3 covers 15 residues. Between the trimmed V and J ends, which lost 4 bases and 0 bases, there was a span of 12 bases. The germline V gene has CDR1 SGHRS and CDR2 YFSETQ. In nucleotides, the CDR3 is TGCGCCAGCAGCAGGGGGGATCCGAGCACAGATACGCAGTATTTT. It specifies CASSRGDPSTDTQYF.

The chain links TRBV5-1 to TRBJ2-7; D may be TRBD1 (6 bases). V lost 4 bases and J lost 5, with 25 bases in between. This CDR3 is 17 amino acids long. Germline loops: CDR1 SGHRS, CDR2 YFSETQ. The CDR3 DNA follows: TGCGCCAGCAGCCTCGTACGGGACACCAAAACCCGTAACGAGCAGTACTTC. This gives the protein CASSLVRDTKTRNEQYF.

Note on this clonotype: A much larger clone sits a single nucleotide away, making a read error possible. CDR3 sequence: CASSQQGLNTEAFF. In DNA form, the CDR3 reads TGTGCCAGCAGCCAACAGGGGTTGAACACTGAAGCTTTCTTT. J is TRBJ1-1 and V is TRBV12-3 or TRBV12-4, with 7 bases that match TRBD1. The CDR3 has 14 amino acids. Trimming cost V 6 bases and J 0 bases; bases outside gene matches: 4.

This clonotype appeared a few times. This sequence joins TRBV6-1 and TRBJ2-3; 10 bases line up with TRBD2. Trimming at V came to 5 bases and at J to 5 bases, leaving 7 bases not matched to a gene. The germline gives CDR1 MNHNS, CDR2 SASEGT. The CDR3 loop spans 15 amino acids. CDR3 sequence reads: CASSPLAGAGDTQYF. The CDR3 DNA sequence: TGTGCCAGCAGTCCGCTAGCGGGGGCGGGAGATACGCAGTATTTT.

Here the CDR3 DNA reads TGTGCCACACAGGGACGCAAAGAGCAGTTCTTC. Its protein product is CATQGRKEQFF. V usage is TRBV12-3 or TRBV12-4 and J usage is TRBJ2-1; D is perhaps TRBD1 (6 bases). V was trimmed by 10 bases and J by 10 bases, leaving 14 bases between them. The CDR3 has 11 residues.

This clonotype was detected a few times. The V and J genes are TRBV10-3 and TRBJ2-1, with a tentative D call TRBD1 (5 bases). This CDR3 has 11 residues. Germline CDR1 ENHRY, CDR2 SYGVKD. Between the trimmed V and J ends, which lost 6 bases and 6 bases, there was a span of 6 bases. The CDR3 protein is CAIRTVNEQFF. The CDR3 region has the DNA TGTGCCATCAGGACAGTCAATGAGCAGTTCTTC.

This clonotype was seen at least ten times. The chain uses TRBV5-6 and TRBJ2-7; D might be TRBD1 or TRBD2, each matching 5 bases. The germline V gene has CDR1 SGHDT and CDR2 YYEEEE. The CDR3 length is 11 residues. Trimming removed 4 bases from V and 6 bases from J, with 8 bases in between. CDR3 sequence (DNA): TGTGCCAGCAGCCGAGGGGCCGAGCAGTACTTC. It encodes CASSRGAEQYF.

CDR3 sequence reads: CASSHRPGLATDTQYF. The CDR3 nucleotides are TGTGCCAGCAGCCATCGACCGGGACTAGCCACAGATACGCAGTATTTT. The gene calls are TRBV7-9 and TRBJ2-3; TRBD2 agrees at 9 bases. The ends lost 5 bases at V and 2 bases at J; junction bases unmatched: 8. This CDR3 has 16 residues. CDR1 is SEHNR and CDR2 is FQNEAQ in the germline V gene (reference sequence).

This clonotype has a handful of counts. The CDR3 DNA is TGCGCCAGCAGCCAACCCACAGATACGCAGTATTTT. Translation: CASSQPTDTQYF. The rearrangement joins TRBV4-1 to TRBJ2-3; D is unresolved. V shed 2 bases and J shed 2 bases, with 2 bases lying between them. The CDR3 is 12 residues long. Germline V gene lookup returns CDR1 MGHRA and CDR2 YSYEKL.

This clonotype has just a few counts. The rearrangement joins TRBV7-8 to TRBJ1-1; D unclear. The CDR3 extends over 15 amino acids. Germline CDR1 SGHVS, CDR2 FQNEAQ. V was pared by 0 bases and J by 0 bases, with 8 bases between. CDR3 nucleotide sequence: TGTGCCAGCAGCTTAGCTACGGGGATGAACACTGAAGCTTTCTTT. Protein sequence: CASSLATGMNTEAFF. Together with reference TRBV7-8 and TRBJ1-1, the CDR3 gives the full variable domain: GAGVSQSPRYKVAKRGQDVALRCDPISGHVSLFWYQQALGQGPEFLTYFQNEAQLDKSGLPSDRFFAERPEGSVSTLKIQRTQQEDSAVYLCASSLATGMNTEAFFGQGTRLTVV.

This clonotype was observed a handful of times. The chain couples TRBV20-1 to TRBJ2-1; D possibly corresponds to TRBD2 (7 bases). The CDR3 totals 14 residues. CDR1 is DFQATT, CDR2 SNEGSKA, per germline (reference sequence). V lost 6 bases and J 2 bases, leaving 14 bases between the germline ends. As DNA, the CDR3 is TGCAGTGCCGAACGCGGGGGCACCTACAATGAGCAGTTCTTC. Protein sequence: CSAERGGTYNEQFF.